The rows below give T cell receptor beta chains drawn from one sample of a study of T cells in narcolepsy. Repertoires were generated with immunoSEQ multiplex PCR, while TCRdb's copy carries only in-frame clones and drops some. The profile covers tens of thousands of clones, with approximately 83% appearing a single time and 0.71% taken by the ten largest. Sequencing was performed on CD45RA- memory CD4+ T cells from PBMCs. Receptor source: a human donor with narcolepsy. CDR3s leave out the opening cysteine and the closing phenylalanine or tryptophan. Only some rows state a clone size, as once, few, many or a class for expanded clones.

size	V	J	CDR3
.	TRBV9	TRBJ2-2	ASTGSGRARGTGELF
few	TRBV5-4	TRBJ2-3	ASSSADRTDTQY
.	TRBV15	TRBJ2-5	ATSKFGETQY
once	TRBV9	TRBJ1-1	ASSRFGGLSSMNTEAF
.	TRBV28	TRBJ2-7	ASSPLWTGSYEQY
.	TRBV19	TRBJ1-5	ASRRRDRGSNQPQH
.	TRBV7-3	TRBJ2-3	ASSLSGPGGRGTDTQY
few	TRBV28	TRBJ1-5	ASSPGTVNQPQH
.	TRBV30	TRBJ1-2	AWRPLLGGSGYT
.	TRBV5-4	TRBJ1-1	ASSLDRGRTEAF
once	TRBV5-1	TRBJ1-2	ASSLITDYGYT
.	TRBV5-6	TRBJ1-5	ASSTQGDRGRWGNQPQH
.	TRBV12-5	TRBJ2-7	ATGRNFYEQY
.	TRBV27	TRBJ2-7	ASRRGQNPGEQY
.	TRBV25-1	TRBJ2-7	ASSAAEGQY
.	TRBV11-3	TRBJ2-5	ASNGAGGTQY
.	TRBV19	TRBJ2-3	ASSTTGTVTQY
.	TRBV19	TRBJ2-7	ASSRGASSGAYEQY
.	TRBV5-6	TRBJ2-5	ASSLEGGEYQETQY
few	TRBV9	TRBJ1-1	ASSVAGRRNTEAF
.	TRBV30	TRBJ1-2	ARSYNYGYT